Below, 28 T cell receptor beta chains from the same sample are listed, as sequenced in a study of regulatory T cells in long-lasting Graves disease. As for time point: persistent/refractory GD, antithyroid drugs over 5 years with positive TRAb. Scientists built the TCR library using RNA that was extracted from PBMCs. Libraries of TCR beta came from iRepertoire HTBI primers plus Arm-PCR of CDR3 regions. MiXCR, applied by TCRdb to the multiplex PCR reads, yields one record per CDR3 protein. This table has 400,000 to 500,000 distinct CDR3 sequences, about 20% appearing once. Sequencing used peripheral blood mononuclear cells (PBMCs), obtained when the disease was refractory, from a patient treated with antithyroid drugs. The source of these receptors is a female donor with Graves disease.

Points on this clonotype: This likely traces to a read error, being one base from a far larger clone. The V call is TRBV2, the J call TRBJ2-5, with D possibly being TRBD1 (6 bases). The CDR3 loop spans 14 amino acids. V was cut by 5 bases and J by 11 bases, with 21 bases left in between. Germline V gene data show CDR1 as SNHLY and CDR2 as FYNNEI. CDR3 nucleotides: TGTGCCAGCAGTCTGGACCAGGGGTACAATGAGCAGTACTTC. It encodes CASSLDQGYNEQYF.

This clonotype has a count of ten or more. V gene TRBV30 combines with J gene TRBJ2-2; D call uncertain. V dropped 0 bases and J dropped 2 bases, with 4 bases sitting between them. Germline V gene lookup returns CDR1 GTSNPN and CDR2 SVGIG (reference sequence). The CDR3 spans 13 residues. The CDR3 nucleotides are TGTGCCTGGAGTGTACAAAACACCGGGGAGCTGTTTTTT. It yields the protein CAWSVQNTGELFF. The variable domain in full, with the rest retrieved from reference TRBV30 and TRBJ2-2, is SQTIHQWPATLVQPVGSPLSLECTVEGTSNPNLYWYRQAAGRGLQLLFYSVGIGQISSEVPQNLSASRPQDRQFILSSKKLLLSDSGFYLCAWSVQNTGELFFGEGSRLTVL.

This clonotype was found a few times. The chain is built from TRBV5-4 and TRBJ2-7; 9 bases map to TRBD2. CDR3 length: 16 amino acids. The V gene's germline CDR1 is SGHNT and CDR2 YYREEE (reference sequence). With 4 bases clipped from V and 0 bases from J, the junction kept 8 bases outside the gene matches. The chain's CDR3 is CASSVFQAGGSYEQYF. The CDR3 nucleotides read TGTGCCAGCAGCGTTTTTCAAGCGGGAGGCTCCTACGAGCAGTACTTC.

This clonotype was recorded at least ten times. The chain carries TRBV7-9 and TRBJ2-7; 7 bases match TRBD2. Germline trimming cut 1 base from V and 3 bases from J; bases unmatched to any gene: 3. This CDR3 region has 14 residues. Germline assignment: CDR1 SEHNR and CDR2 FQNEAQ (reference sequence). The CDR3 sequence: CASSLGSSGYEQYF. DNA for the CDR3: TGTGCCAGCAGCTTAGGTTCTAGCGGCTACGAGCAGTACTTC.

This clonotype occurred a few times. The chain joins TRBV7-2 to TRBJ1-1; no reliable D call. CDR1 and CDR2 from the germline V gene are SGHTA and FQGNSA. Trimming cost V 1 base and J 0 bases, with 9 bases left between them. The CDR3 has 15 residues. For the CDR3, the DNA is TGTGCCAGCAGCTTAGTGGCAGGAATGAACACTGAAGCTTTCTTT. Protein product: CASSLVAGMNTEAFF.

V is TRBV7-9 and J is TRBJ1-5; D perhaps matches TRBD1 (6 bases). The CDR3 has 14 residues. The germline V gene has CDR1 SEHNR and CDR2 FQNEAQ (reference sequence). With 5 bases removed from V and 3 bases from J, the gap between germline ends came to 11 bases. Here the CDR3 reads CASSAGEYNQPQHF. In DNA, the CDR3 is TGTGCCAGCAGCGCAGGGGAGTACAATCAGCCCCAGCATTTT.

This clonotype was detected ten times or more. The V gene is TRBV28, the J gene TRBJ1-2; D not resolved. V lost 1 base, J lost 4 bases, and 16 bases lay in between. The CDR3 spans 16 residues. Per germline, CDR1 MDHEN and CDR2 SYDVKM. The CDR3 sequence is CASSLFIGPNAYGYTF. CDR3 nucleotide sequence: TGTGCCAGCAGTTTATTTATCGGTCCGAACGCCTATGGCTACACCTTC.

The chain couples TRBV15 to TRBJ1-1, with no clear D. CDR3 length: 16 amino acids. Trimming took 0 bases from V and 1 from J, leaving 12 bases between them. Germline V lookup: CDR1 LNHNV, CDR2 YYDKDF (reference sequence). CDR3 nucleotide sequence: TGTGCCACCAGCAGAGATTGGAGGGTGTCGAACACTGAAGCTTTCTTT. Its translation: CATSRDWRVSNTEAFF.

This clonotype was seen a few times. A read error may produce the germline difference seen at one junction end. This chain uses TRBV6-4 with TRBJ1-4, with 8 bases fitting TRBD1. The CDR3 sequence is 18 residues long. CDR1 is MRHNA, CDR2 SNTAGT, per germline. CDR3 nucleotides: TGTGCCAGCAGTTACTCTCGGGCAGGGGGCTATTCGAATGAAAAACTGTTTTTT. This encodes CASSYSRAGGYSNEKLFF.

The CDR3 here is CATLAGDGTGELFF. The CDR3 nucleotides read TGTGCCACCCTAGCGGGAGATGGGACCGGGGAGCTGTTTTTT. The rearrangement links TRBV24-1 to TRBJ2-2; 10 bases match TRBD2. The CDR3 loop spans 14 amino acids. CDR1 KGHDR and CDR2 SFDVKD come from the germline V gene. With V trimmed by 9 bases and J by 5 bases, 5 bases remained unmatched.

The genes are TRBV27 and TRBJ2-3; D possibly corresponds to TRBD1 (5 bases). The CDR3 is made up of 15 amino acids. With 5 bases removed from V and 6 bases from J, the gap between germline ends came to 18 bases. The germline V gene encodes CDR1 MNHEY and CDR2 SMNVEV (reference sequence). Here the CDR3 reads CASSMDNFAADTQYF. The CDR3 coding sequence is TGTGCCAGCAGTATGGACAATTTCGCGGCCGATACGCAGTATTTT.

This clonotype appeared many times. The chain links TRBV7-8 to TRBJ2-7, with 14 bases identical to TRBD2. The CDR3 extends over 15 amino acids. After removal of 7 bases from V and 4 bases from J, the junction contained 6 bases not matched to a gene. The V gene's germline CDR1 is SGHVS and CDR2 FQNEAQ. The CDR3 is CASTSGTSGSYEQYF. CDR3 nucleotide sequence: TGTGCCAGCACCTCGGGGACTAGCGGGAGTTACGAGCAGTACTTC.

This clonotype was picked up many times. This chain uses TRBV12-3 or TRBV12-4 with TRBJ2-4; D call uncertain. CDR3 length equals 14 residues. Trimming shortened V by 6 bases and J by 6 bases, and 15 bases separated the two germline ends. The CDR3 reads CASSPGSVRNIQYF. CDR3 sequence (DNA): TGTGCCAGCAGCCCCGGGTCCGTCCGAAACATTCAGTACTTC.

The V gene is TRBV29-1, the J gene TRBJ2-7; 9 bases line up with TRBD2. The germline V gene has CDR1 SQVTM and CDR2 ANQGSEA. With V trimmed by 5 bases and J by 2 bases, 10 bases remained unmatched. This CDR3 is 15 amino acids long. CDR3 sequence: CSVRLAGSIAYEQYF. Here the CDR3 DNA reads TGCAGCGTTCGGCTAGCGGGGTCTATCGCCTACGAGCAGTACTTC.

For this clonotype: Since a much larger clone is just one base distant, this may be a read error. This chain links TRBV28 with TRBJ2-7, with D perhaps TRBD1 or TRBD2 (5 bases each). The length of the CDR3 is 13 residues. The germline V gene has CDR1 MDHEN and CDR2 SYDVKM. Trimming stripped 5 bases from V and 5 bases from J, with 13 bases between. The CDR3 DNA is TGTGCCAGCAGTGCCGGGACGCCTCACGAGCAGTACTTC. This translates into CASSAGTPHEQYF.

This clonotype has a count of ten or more. The rearrangement joins TRBV12-3 or TRBV12-4 to TRBJ1-1; no clear D gene. V was pared by 6 bases and J by 3 bases, with 14 bases between. The CDR3 is made up of 14 amino acids. Here the CDR3 DNA reads TGTGCCAGCAGACACCAGAGGAGATACACTGAAGCTTTCTTT. Amino acid sequence: CASRHQRRYTEAFF.

This clonotype was recorded many times. The chain uses TRBV20-1 and TRBJ1-2; TRBD1 matches at 7 bases. V was clipped by 5 bases and J by 2 bases; unmatched bases: 11. The CDR3 is made up of 15 amino acids. The germline gives CDR1 DFQATT, CDR2 SNEGSKA (reference sequence). CDR3 protein: CSALRTGTENYGYTF. The DNA of the CDR3 is TGCAGTGCTCTGAGGACGGGGACAGAAAACTATGGCTACACCTTC.

This clonotype was observed many times. The chain couples TRBV27 to TRBJ2-7; D might be TRBD1 (6 bases). The V end was cut by 3 bases, the J end by 3 bases, with 15 bases between. Germline V lookup: CDR1 MNHEY, CDR2 SMNVEV (reference sequence). This CDR3 region has 15 residues. The CDR3 protein is CASSFSGDKVYEQYF. The CDR3 nucleotides are TGTGCCAGCAGTTTTTCAGGGGACAAAGTCTACGAGCAGTACTTC.

This clonotype has at least ten counts. This chain connects TRBV7-9 to TRBJ1-4; 8 nucleotides align to TRBD1. Trimming at V came to 4 bases and at J to 8 bases, leaving 9 bases not matched to a gene. This CDR3 comprises 15 residues. Germline V CDR1 and CDR2: SEHNR, FQNEAQ (reference sequence). The CDR3 spells CASSSAIGQGEKLFF. DNA of the CDR3: TGTGCCAGCAGCTCCGCGATCGGACAGGGCGAAAAACTGTTTTTT.

The chain uses TRBV6-9 and TRBJ2-7, with 7 bases that match TRBD1. Germline CDR1 reads MNHGY; CDR2 reads SVAAGI. J was trimmed by 9 bases and V by 3 bases; bases with no gene match: 8. The CDR3 is 13 amino acids. CDR3 bases: TGTGCCAGCAGTTACTCTTCGCCAGGGGGGCAGTACTTC. This codes for CASSYSSPGGQYF.

This clonotype was seen at least ten times. J is TRBJ1-1 and V is TRBV6-5; D perhaps matches TRBD1 (5 bases). Trimming took off 4 bases at V and 5 bases at J, with 17 bases between the two ends. The CDR3 is 15 residues long. Germline CDR1 and CDR2: MNHEY and SVGAGI. CDR3 residues: CASSSTGGGRTEAFF. CDR3 bases: TGTGCCAGCAGTTCTACCGGGGGGGGAAGGACTGAAGCTTTCTTT.

This clonotype came up many times. The chain couples TRBV10-3 to TRBJ2-2; 7 positions agree with TRBD1. Trimming took 10 bases from V and 4 from J; bases not matched to a gene: 3. This CDR3 is 12 amino acids long. CDR1 is ENHRY and CDR2 is SYGVKD in the germline V gene. CDR3 sequence (DNA): TGTGCCACAGGGACAGTCACCGGGGAGCTGTTTTTT. Its protein product is CATGTVTGELFF.

The chain couples TRBV6-2 or TRBV6-3 to TRBJ1-5; no clear D gene. In germline, CDR1 is MNHEY, CDR2 SVGEGT. Trimming removed 6 bases at V and 1 base at J, with 10 bases between. The CDR3 length is 14 residues. CDR3 residues: CASSRDGSNQPQHF. CDR3 in DNA: TGTGCCAGCAGCCGAGACGGGAGCAATCAGCCCCAGCATTTT.

The V call is TRBV5-1, the J call TRBJ1-1, with 7 bases lining up with TRBD1. Germline V CDR1 and CDR2: SGHRS, YFSETQ. The CDR3 is 15 amino acids. V was clipped by 4 bases and J by 5 bases; unmatched bases: 11. This CDR3 is CASSPGTAQRTEAFF. The CDR3 bases are TGCGCCAGCAGCCCAGGGACAGCCCAGAGGACTGAAGCTTTCTTT.

The chain employs TRBV6-1 and TRBJ2-5; D is unclear. V was trimmed by 5 bases and J by 1 base, leaving 8 bases between them. Germline values: CDR1 MNHNS, CDR2 SASEGT. The CDR3 runs 13 residues. The CDR3, as DNA: TGTGCCAGCAGTCTCCGATTCCAAGAGACCCAGTACTTC. Its translation: CASSLRFQETQYF.

This clonotype has a count of ten or more. The DNA of the CDR3 is TGTGCCAGCAGCCCCGGGACAGCGACCCGAGCTTTCTTT. It specifies CASSPGTATRAFF. V is TRBV11-1 and J is TRBJ1-1; 7 bases align to TRBD1. J was trimmed by 10 bases and V by 5 bases; bases with no gene match: 10. The CDR3 loop spans 13 amino acids. CDR1 and CDR2 from the germline V gene are SGHAT and FQDESV (reference sequence).

Only one count was recorded for this clonotype. The J gene is TRBJ2-7, the V gene TRBV5-6; 8 bases match TRBD1. The germline CDR1 and CDR2 sequences are SGHDT and YYEEEE. CDR3 length equals 14 residues. V was clipped by 6 bases and J by 3 bases; unmatched bases: 8. This CDR3 is CASTHGTGLYEQYF. In DNA form, the CDR3 reads TGTGCCAGCACCCATGGGACAGGACTCTACGAGCAGTACTTC.

The chain has TRBV29-1 and TRBJ2-1; 12 bases fit TRBD2. The ends lost 6 bases at V and 0 bases at J; junction bases unmatched: 6. This CDR3 has 16 amino acids. Germline CDR1 is SQVTM and CDR2 is ANQGSEA. CDR3 DNA: TGCAGCGTGGCGGGACTAGCGGGCGTCTCCTACAATGAGCAGTTCTTC. This sequence encodes CSVAGLAGVSYNEQFF.